The sequence of this T cell receptor (beta chain) was determined in a study of blood T cell repertoires in COVID-19. Across the study: Sites in the United States, Italy and Spain provided acute and convalescent COVID-19 samples. T cells, B-cell-depleted T cells, or PBMCs provided the cDNA or gDNA that served as material.

The authors' processing: From reference gene primer amplification, estimates of nucleated cell counts were derived. Clones were sequenced by immunoSEQ multiplex PCR, and TCRdb holds only the in-frame ones, with some missing. V and J calls and clone size follow that table, whereas D and trimming were derived from the DNA. The repertoire holds some 120,000 clones, roughly 90% seen once, with about 8% in the top ten. V dropped 5 bases and J dropped 0 bases, with 11 bases sitting between them. The CDR3 length is 15 residues. Germline CDR1 reads LNHDA; CDR2 reads SQIVND (reference sequence). The J gene is TRBJ1-5, the V gene TRBV19; D possibly corresponds to TRBD1 (6 bases). Sequencing used peripheral blood. The TCR was taken from a man in his fifties with acute or convalescent COVID-19. CDR3 coding DNA: TGTGCCAGTAGTTTTACAGGGTTTAGCAATCAGCCCCAGCATTTT. It codes for CASSFTGFSNQPQHF.